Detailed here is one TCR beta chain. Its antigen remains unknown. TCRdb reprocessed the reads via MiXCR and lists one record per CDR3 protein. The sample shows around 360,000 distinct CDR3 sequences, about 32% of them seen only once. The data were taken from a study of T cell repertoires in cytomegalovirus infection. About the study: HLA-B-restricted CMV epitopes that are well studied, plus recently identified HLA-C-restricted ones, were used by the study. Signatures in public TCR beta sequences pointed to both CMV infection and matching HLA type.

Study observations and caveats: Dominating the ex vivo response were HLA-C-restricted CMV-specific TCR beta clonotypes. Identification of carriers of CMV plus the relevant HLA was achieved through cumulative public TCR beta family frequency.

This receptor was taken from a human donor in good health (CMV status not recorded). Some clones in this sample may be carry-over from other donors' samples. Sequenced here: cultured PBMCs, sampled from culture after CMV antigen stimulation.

CDR3 sequence (DNA): TGTGCCAGCAGCTTAGCAAGCCCCGGGAGCAATCAGCCCCAGCATTTT. Protein sequence: CASSLASPGSNQPQHF. This chain uses TRBV7-2 with TRBJ1-5; D uncertain. The ends were cut back, 0 bases at V and 1 base at J, with 10 bases in the middle. Germline V gene lookup returns CDR1 SGHTA and CDR2 FQGNSA. CDR3 length: 16 residues.